A single sample is the source of the 11 T cell receptor beta chains below, sequenced in a study of T cells in Graves' hyperthyroidism and ophthalmopathy. RNA transcripts gave rise to amplified TCR beta CDR3 regions. First-round RT-PCR with HTBI primers amplified the TCR CDR3 region. From the multiplex PCR reads, TCRdb called clonotypes with MiXCR, one entry per CDR3 protein. The table lists about 300,000 distinct CDR3 sequences, 16% of them singletons. Material for sequencing was blood. Receptors were obtained from a man younger than 40 with Graves' hyperthyroidism.

Turning to this clonotype: A much larger clone lies one base from this, so it may be a read error. The gene calls are TRBV12-3 or TRBV12-4 and TRBJ2-1; D might be TRBD1 (5 bases). This CDR3 contains 15 residues. The CDR3 DNA follows: TGTACCAGCACCACCTGGGGCCACTCCTACAATGAGCAGTTCTTC. This encodes CTSTTWGHSYNEQFF.

The sample holds a few counts of this clonotype. The CDR3 bases are TGTGCCAGTAGTAGGACAGGGGGTAGTCAGCCCCAGCATTTT. Protein sequence: CASSRTGGSQPQHF. This chain connects TRBV19 to TRBJ1-5, with TRBD1 matching over 10 bases. Germline assignment: CDR1 LNHDA and CDR2 SQIVND (reference sequence). V lost 4 bases to trimming and J lost 6 bases; unmatched junction nucleotides: 3. The CDR3 covers 14 residues.

Written as DNA, the CDR3 is TGTGCCAGCACCCCTACGGGATCTCGGGGCACCGGGGAGCTGTTTTTT. Amino acid sequence: CASTPTGSRGTGELFF. J is TRBJ2-2 and V is TRBV28; possible D gene TRBD2, 5 bases. The CDR3 runs 16 residues. The V end was cut by 7 bases, the J end by 4 bases, with 19 bases between. Germline V gives CDR1 MDHEN, CDR2 SYDVKM.

This clonotype was seen once. The chain employs TRBV7-2 and TRBJ1-1, with D possibly TRBD1 on 5 matching bases. The V gene's germline CDR1 is SGHTA and CDR2 FQGNSA. The V end was cut by 3 bases, the J end by 5 bases, with 13 bases between. The CDR3 is 14 amino acids. The CDR3 DNA reads as TGTGCCAGCAGCTTTCGCAGGGCGGGGACTGAAGCTTTCTTT. Its protein is CASSFRRAGTEAFF.

The table lists this clonotype with many counts. V gene TRBV28 combines with J gene TRBJ2-3; D not certain. Trimming took off 6 bases at V and 5 bases at J, with 12 bases between the two ends. The V gene's germline CDR1 is MDHEN and CDR2 SYDVKM. CDR3 size: 13 residues. The CDR3 region is CASSSRLVDTQYF. The CDR3, as DNA: TGTGCCAGCAGCTCGCGGCTTGTAGATACGCAGTATTTT.

The chain carries TRBV27 and TRBJ2-1; D gene ambiguous. The germline V and J ends were trimmed by 3 bases and 4 bases, with 16 bases remaining between them. Germline V gene lookup returns CDR1 MNHEY and CDR2 SMNVEV (reference sequence). CDR3 length equals 16 residues. In DNA form, the CDR3 reads TGTGCCAGCAGTTTCGGTGCCGCGAGATTTTACAATGAGCAGTTCTTC. It codes for CASSFGAARFYNEQFF.

This clonotype was found many times. The chain recombines TRBV12-3 or TRBV12-4 with TRBJ2-3, with D tentatively TRBD2 (5 bases). V was shortened by 6 bases and J by 2 bases, with 15 bases between the two germline ends. CDR3 length: 15 residues. The CDR3 spells CASRARGRYTDTQYF. CDR3 bases: TGTGCCAGCAGGGCTAGAGGGCGCTACACAGATACGCAGTATTTT.

In the case of this clonotype: One base away lies a much larger clone, so this may be a sequencing read error. The J gene is TRBJ1-5, the V gene TRBV5-5; TRBD1 might be the D (5 bases). This CDR3 has 15 amino acids. Germline values: CDR1 SGHKS, CDR2 YYEKEE (reference sequence). CDR3 residues: CVSSLAGDPGGPQHF. For the CDR3, the DNA is TGTGTCAGCAGCTTGGCCGGGGATCCGGGGGGGCCCCAGCATTTT. The entire variable domain, with the rest obtained from reference TRBV5-5 and TRBJ1-5, is as follows: DAGVTQSPTHLIKTRGQQVTLRCSPISGHKSVSWYQQVLGQGPQFIFQYYEKEERGRGNFPDRFSARQFPNYSSELNVNALLLGDSALYLCVSSLAGDPGGPQHFGDGTRLSIL.

The table lists this clonotype with many counts. The rearrangement joins TRBV20-1 to TRBJ2-1; D not resolved. V was shortened by 6 bases and J by 1 base, with 19 bases between the two germline ends. This CDR3 comprises 16 residues. Germline CDR1 is DFQATT and CDR2 is SNEGSKA (reference sequence). The CDR3 loop reads CSASPVVAASYNEQFF. CDR3 DNA: TGCAGTGCCAGCCCCGTGGTAGCTGCGTCCTACAATGAGCAGTTCTTC.

In this sample, this clonotype turned up many times. The chain links TRBV5-1 to TRBJ2-7; unclear D gene. Germline V CDR1 and CDR2: SGHRS, YFSETQ. Trimming left V 4 bases short and J 5 bases short, with 19 bases between. This CDR3 region has 15 residues. Here the CDR3 reads CASSPGDGVRNEQYF. The CDR3, as DNA: TGCGCCAGCAGCCCCGGCGACGGAGTGAGGAACGAGCAGTACTTC.

The sample holds many counts of this clonotype. The chain couples TRBV5-1 to TRBJ2-1; 7 bases agree with TRBD1. V lost 5 bases and J lost 6; bases outside the gene matches: 11. CDR1 SGHRS and CDR2 YFSETQ come from the germline V gene. There are 15 residues in the CDR3. For the CDR3, the DNA is TGCGCCAGCAGTAATAGAATTAGGGGGCGCAATGAGCAGTTCTTC. This encodes CASSNRIRGRNEQFF.